This T cell receptor (beta chain) emerged from a study of glioma-infiltrating T cells after dendritic cell vaccination. Documented time point: after dendritic cell vaccination, including at tumor progression/relapse. Method: immunoSEQ multiplex PCR; TCRdb's copy keeps in-frame clones and lacks some. In the table there are just under 100,000 clones, about 85% of which are singletons. The CDR3 totals 13 residues. Germline CDR1 reads WNHNN; CDR2 reads SYGVQD (reference sequence). V shed 2 bases and J shed 8 bases, with 7 bases lying between them. V usage is TRBV10-1 and J usage is TRBJ1-6, with D perhaps matching TRBD1 (5 bases). Sequences were derived from blood, sampled after dendritic cell vaccination. This clonotype originated in a human donor with glioblastoma. The DNA of the CDR3 is TGCGCCAGCAGTGAGGGACAATATTCACCCCTCCACTTT. It translates to CASSEGQYSPLHF.